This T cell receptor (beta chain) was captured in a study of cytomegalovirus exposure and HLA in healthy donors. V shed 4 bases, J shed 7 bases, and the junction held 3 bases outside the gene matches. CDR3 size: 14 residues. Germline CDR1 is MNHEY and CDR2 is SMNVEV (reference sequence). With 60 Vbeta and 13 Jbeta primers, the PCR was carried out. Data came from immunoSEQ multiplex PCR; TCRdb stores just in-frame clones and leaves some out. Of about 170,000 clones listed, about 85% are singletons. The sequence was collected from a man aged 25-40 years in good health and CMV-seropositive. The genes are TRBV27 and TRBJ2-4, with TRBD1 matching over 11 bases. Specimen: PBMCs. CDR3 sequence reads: CASSYGTGGNIQYF. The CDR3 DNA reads TGTGCCAGCAGTTATGGGACAGGGGGGAACATTCAGTACTTC.